A single T cell receptor (beta chain) is shown here with its context. Its antigen remains undetermined. No much larger clonotype is one base removed from it; base qualities were not supplied. Other DNA sequences in this specimen translate into the identical CDR3. These data are taken from a study of CD8+ T cells in alopecia areata (dated by TCRdb to the late 2010s). Some background on the complete study: Treated patients were enrolled in an open-label pilot trial of oral tofacitinib at 5 to 10 mg twice daily for moderate-to-severe alopecia areata. TCRbeta CDR3 regions were amplified by immunoSEQ multiplex PCR using 35 Vbeta forward and 13 Jbeta reverse primers. In humans, TCRbeta sequencing was performed on scalp tissue and on sorted CD4+ and CD8+ peripheral blood T cells from healthy controls and from patients with patchy or totalis/universalis alopecia areata. Tofacitinib was given for 6 to 18 months, followed by 6 months of follow-up off drug to assess delayed response and recurrence. Tofacitinib-treated patients had biopsies at baseline and at 4 and 24 weeks of treatment, with a later scalp biopsy in several patients. High-throughput TCRbeta sequencing was used to examine T cell clonal expansion in alopecia areata in both the C3H/HeJ mouse model and human patients. Clonality in the scalp was compared among normal scalp (n=4), patchy alopecia areata scalp (n=8), and alopecia totalis/universalis scalp (n=8). RNA was obtained with the PAXgene miRNA kit for fixed scalp, the miRNeasy kit for PBMCs, and the RNeasy kit for mouse skin. What the research found in general, with its limitations: Shared TCR sequences between patients were less evident than in mice, which may be partly attributable to HLA diversity in the patient population. Resident alphabeta T cells in normal human skin are also sequenced, complicating scalp TCR repertoire analysis, unlike mouse skin dominated by gammadelta T cells. Lesional scalp, especially in alopecia totalis/universalis, showed higher clonality and more expanded CD8+ clones than normal scalp, suggesting antigenic drive.

The sample's time point label is to be understood as: baseline before oral tofacitinib. From alopecia areata patients, peripheral blood was collected along with lesional scalp punch biopsies. PBMCs were isolated by density centrifugation and stained for CD3, CD4 and CD8, after which CD4+ and CD8+ T cells were sorted on a FACSAria. After removal of 5 bases from V and 4 bases from J, the junction retains 4 bases not matched to a gene. As encoded in the germline V gene, CDR1 is SGHVS while CDR2 is FQNEAQ. Taken from cysteine to phenylalanine, the CDR3 has 13 residues. The entry retains the CDR3 DNA only, 39 bases that are in frame from base 1. Library construction relied on the immunoSEQ multiplex PCR assay. RNA was extracted from all samples and reverse transcribed into cDNA, which served as template for TCR sequencing. SuperScript III was used to make first-strand cDNA, primed with a 2:1 mix of oligo-dT and random hexamers. Amplification bias was assessed with a synthetic immune receptor repertoire, and residual bias was removed computationally. In the source study's methods: Raw reads were preprocessed to remove errors, and CDR3 was defined according to IMGT conventions as the region from the conserved cysteine to phenylalanine. To get clonality, Shannon entropy was normalized by log2 of the number of productive unique TCRs and the result was subtracted from 1. Whether scalp clones were CD4 or CD8 was inferred by matching scalp TCRbeta sequences against CD4 and CD8 repertoires sorted from blood. TCRdb's version of the immuneACCESS table is confined to in-frame rearrangements and falls short of the full clone set. An unresolved V gene accounts for under half of the shortfall where checked; the remainder is of unknown origin. The DNA was the basis for D and trimming; V, J and clone size are from that table. This sample gives some 170,000 clones in total; 50% to 60% of them show up just once. Clones ranked in the top ten supply under 15% of the sample.

The specimen was CD4+ T cells sorted from blood, collected at week 0. The clonotype comes from a human donor with alopecia areata. The V and J genes are TRBV7-8 and TRBJ1-2, and 7 junctional nucleotides match TRBD1. The CDR3 region: CASSERDSYGYTF. The nucleotide sequence is TGTGCCAGCAGCGAGAGGGACAGCTATGGCTACACCTTC.